This TCR beta chain was captured by sequencing in a study of shared clonotypes between healthy human individuals. As for the study in general: Participating donors consisted of two women and a few men aged 18 to 49. Study-level findings and limits: As a rule, naive subsets had a larger estimated richness than memory subsets. Sharing of clonotypes among donors was expected to vary with sequencing depth.

Remarks on this clone: Antigen unknown.

Naive-designated CD8 cells lacked CD45RO, were positively enriched for CCR7, and omitted terminally differentiated effector memory CD45RA+ cells. The germline V and J ends were trimmed by 4 bases and 5 bases, with 13 bases remaining between them. The CDR3 totals 13 residues. CDR1 and CDR2 (germline): SGHNT, YYREEE (reference sequence). The material for each subset, its genomic DNA, was split evenly across several immunoSEQ plates. The repertoire was sequenced with immunoSEQ multiplex PCR; TCRdb's copy has only in-frame clones and lacks some. The sample yields 2 million to 2.5 million clones, about 95% seen once.

The V gene is TRBV5-4, the J gene TRBJ2-7, with D unclear. Material: naive CD8+ T cells sorted from blood. This clonotype was sampled from a man between 18 and 35 years old in good health. This CDR3 reads CASSGQDPNEQYF. The CDR3 nucleotides read TGTGCCAGCAGCGGGCAGGATCCTAACGAGCAGTACTTC.